The clone carrying this T cell receptor (beta chain) appeared a few times. The source of the sample is a study of T-cell memory formation after mild COVID-19. Each CDR3 protein is one row after TCRdb ran MiXCR on the 5' RACE reads. The sample has 350,000 to 500,000 distinct CDR3 sequences; about a sixth are singletons. The V end lost 4 bases, the J end lost 3 bases, and 8 bases lay between the germline ends. The germline gives CDR1 MNHNY, CDR2 SVGAGI (reference sequence). This CDR3 is 13 amino acids long. This receptor was identified in a man younger than 30 who had mild COVID-19 (a few samples of this study predate the infection). Cell type and time point are not known. Sample: PBMCs or a T cell subset sorted from them (not recorded which). The J gene is TRBJ2-3, the V gene TRBV6-6; D call uncertain. CDR3 sequence: CASSFLGTDTQYF. CDR3 nucleotide sequence: TGTGCCAGCAGTTTCCTGGGTACAGATACGCAGTATTTT.